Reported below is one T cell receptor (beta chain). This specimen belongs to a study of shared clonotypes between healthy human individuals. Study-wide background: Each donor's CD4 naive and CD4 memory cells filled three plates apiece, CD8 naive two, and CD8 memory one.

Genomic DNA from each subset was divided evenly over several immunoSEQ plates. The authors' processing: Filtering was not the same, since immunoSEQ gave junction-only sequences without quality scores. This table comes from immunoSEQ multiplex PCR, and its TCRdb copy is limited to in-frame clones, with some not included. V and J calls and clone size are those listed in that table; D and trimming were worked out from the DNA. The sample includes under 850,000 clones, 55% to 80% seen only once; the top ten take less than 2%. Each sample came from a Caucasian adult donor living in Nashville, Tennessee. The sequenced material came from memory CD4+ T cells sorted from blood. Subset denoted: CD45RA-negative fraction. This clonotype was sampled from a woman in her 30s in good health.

CDR3 bases: TGCGCCAGCAGCTCCGGGACTCGGCCTGGGACCGGGGAGCTGTTTTTT. Protein: CASSSGTRPGTGELFF. The chain recombines TRBV5-1 with TRBJ2-2, with D maybe TRBD2 (6 bases). The V end lost 3 bases, the J end lost 5 bases, and 17 bases lay between the germline ends. Germline CDR1 SGHRS, CDR2 YFSETQ. This CDR3 is built from 16 residues.